The clone carrying this T cell receptor (beta chain) was found a few times. These data are taken from a study of blood T cells in healthy people across ages. Germline CDR1 and CDR2: SGDLS and YYNGEE. This CDR3 comprises 15 residues. V was cut by 7 bases and J by 7 bases, with 24 bases left in between. Then a second PCR, running roughly 6 to 12 cycles, was carried out with a sample-barcoded 5' primer and a J-beta primer mix. TCRdb used MiXCR to reprocess the 5' RACE reads, holding one entry per CDR3 protein. The table includes 650,000 to 1,000,000 distinct CDR3 sequences, about 36% detected once. This TCR came from a man in his late teens or twenties in good health. The chain employs TRBV9 and TRBJ2-7; the D call may be TRBD1 or TRBD2 (5 bases each). Input material: blood. CDR3 in amino acids: CASAVWDASYNEQYF. For the CDR3, the DNA is TGTGCCAGCGCAGTGTGGGACGCCTCGTACAATGAGCAGTACTTC.